This T cell receptor (beta chain) was recorded in a study of shared clonotypes between healthy human individuals. General study findings and limits: The diversity represented, both genetic and in exposure history, was limited by few donors.

For sorted subsets, about 0.2 ug DNA per replicate equaled roughly 30,000 T cell genomes. Measured with immunoSEQ multiplex PCR; TCRdb has only the in-frame clones, and not every one. This sample has around 2,000,000 clones, with approximately 94% found just once. The naive CD8 population came from CD45RO-negative cells selected for CCR7, without terminally differentiated effector memory CD45RA+ cells. Details on this clone: As yet, its antigen is unknown.

Material for sequencing was naive CD8+ T cells sorted from blood. This TCR was recovered from a young man in good health.

The CDR3 loop reads CASSESPNSNQPQHF. The CDR3 coding sequence is TGTGCCAGCAGTGAGTCACCTAATTCGAATCAGCCCCAGCATTTT. The gene calls are TRBV2 and TRBJ1-5; D gene unclear. The CDR3 loop spans 15 amino acids. Trimming removed 3 bases from V and 4 bases from J, with 13 bases in between. CDR1 and CDR2 from the germline V gene are SNHLY and FYNNEI.